A selection of T cell receptor beta chains follows, all from one sample in a study of cytomegalovirus exposure and HLA in healthy donors. Generated by immunoSEQ multiplex PCR, the TCRdb table keeps only in-frame clones and is missing some. The sample includes about 76,000 clones, 79% of them seen just once. The sequenced sample consisted of PBMCs. These receptors were taken from a man aged 25 to 45 in good health and CMV-seronegative. CDR3s include the opening cysteine and the closing phenylalanine or tryptophan. The D gene is left open where the match is weak. Size values are once, few and many counts, or a class for expanded clones, and some rows have none.

J gene: TRBJ1-4
CDR3 length: 14
D gene: .
clone size: .
V gene: TRBV6-4
CDR3 DNA: TGTGCCAGCAGTGTGACAGCAACTAATGAAAAACTGTTTTTT
CDR3 protein: CASSVTATNEKLFF

J gene: TRBJ2-7
CDR3 length: 13
D gene: .
clone size: .
V gene: TRBV5-6
CDR3 DNA: TGTGCCAGCAGCCGGACAGTAGCCTACGAGCAGTACTTC
CDR3 protein: CASSRTVAYEQYF

J gene: TRBJ1-5
CDR3 length: 15
D gene: TRBD1
clone size: .
V gene: TRBV4-2
CDR3 DNA: TGTGCCAGCAGCCAAGGAGACAGGGGCAATCAGCCCCAGCATTTT
CDR3 protein: CASSQGDRGNQPQHF

J gene: TRBJ2-3
CDR3 length: 15
D gene: .
clone size: few
V gene: TRBV4-2
CDR3 DNA: TGTGCCAGCAGCCTTGAAGCTTCTAGCACAGATACGCAGTATTTT
CDR3 protein: CASSLEASSTDTQYF

J gene: TRBJ2-7
CDR3 length: 14
D gene: .
clone size: .
V gene: TRBV7-8
CDR3 DNA: TGTGCCAGCAGCTTACCCCTACCCGGGAGCGAGCAGTACTTC
CDR3 protein: CASSLPLPGSEQYF

J gene: TRBJ2-7
CDR3 length: 18
D gene: TRBD1
clone size: .
V gene: TRBV10-3
CDR3 DNA: TGTGCCATCAGTGAGTCAGGGACAGTTGTCAACTCACGCTACGAGCAGTACTTC
CDR3 protein: CAISESGTVVNSRYEQYF

J gene: TRBJ1-3
CDR3 length: 16
D gene: TRBD1
clone size: once
V gene: TRBV6-6
CDR3 DNA: TGTGCCAGCAGTTACGGGACAGGGGGCTCTGGAAACACCATATATTTT
CDR3 protein: CASSYGTGGSGNTIYF

J gene: TRBJ1-1
CDR3 length: 14
D gene: .
clone size: .
V gene: TRBV6-6
CDR3 DNA: TGTGCCAGCAGTTTCGCGGAACGGAACACTGAAGCTTTCTTT
CDR3 protein: CASSFAERNTEAFF

J gene: TRBJ2-1
CDR3 length: 13
D gene: .
clone size: .
V gene: TRBV7-6
CDR3 DNA: TGTGCCAGCAGCTTAGAACGGGGCAATGAGCAGTTCTTC
CDR3 protein: CASSLERGNEQFF

J gene: TRBJ2-7
CDR3 length: 12
D gene: .
clone size: few
V gene: TRBV6-1
CDR3 DNA: TGTGCCAGCGCCGGGATGACCTACGAGCAGTACTTC
CDR3 protein: CASAGMTYEQYF

J gene: TRBJ2-7
CDR3 length: 14
D gene: .
clone size: .
V gene: TRBV18
CDR3 DNA: TGTGCCAGCTCCCCAACCCCAGGGGCCTACGAGCAGTACTTC
CDR3 protein: CASSPTPGAYEQYF

J gene: TRBJ2-1
CDR3 length: 15
D gene: TRBD1
clone size: .
V gene: TRBV6-5
CDR3 DNA: TGTGCCAGCAGCCACTTGACAGGGGGAAACAATGAGCAGTTCTTC
CDR3 protein: CASSHLTGGNNEQFF

J gene: TRBJ2-7
CDR3 length: 14
D gene: .
clone size: .
V gene: TRBV5-1
CDR3 DNA: TGCGCCAGCAGCTTGGCGACAGGCCCCTACGAGCAGTACTTC
CDR3 protein: CASSLATGPYEQYF

J gene: TRBJ2-3
CDR3 length: 19
D gene: TRBD2
clone size: .
V gene: TRBV7-3
CDR3 DNA: TGTGCCAGCAGCTTAATTGGCCGGCTAGCGGGGTTTAGCACAGATACGCAGTATTTT
CDR3 protein: CASSLIGRLAGFSTDTQYF

J gene: TRBJ1-3
CDR3 length: 11
D gene: TRBD1
clone size: few
V gene: TRBV5-6
CDR3 DNA: TGTGCCAGCAGCGATCGCAGGGGGTGGTCTTTT
CDR3 protein: CASSDRRGWSF

J gene: TRBJ1-5
CDR3 length: 15
D gene: .
clone size: once
V gene: TRBV4-1
CDR3 DNA: TGCGCCAGCAGCCAAGGTCCGACAGGCGATCAGCCCCAGCATTTT
CDR3 protein: CASSQGPTGDQPQHF

J gene: TRBJ2-7
CDR3 length: 12
D gene: TRBD1
clone size: .
V gene: TRBV10-2
CDR3 DNA: TGCGCCAGCAGCGTTGACAGGGGTGAGCAGTACTTC
CDR3 protein: CASSVDRGEQYF

J gene: TRBJ1-1
CDR3 length: 16
D gene: .
clone size: .
V gene: TRBV5-6
CDR3 DNA: TGTGCCAGCAGCTTTCAGGGGTCCCCCGGGGAGGGGGTAGCTTTCTTT
CDR3 protein: CASSFQGSPGEGVAFF

J gene: TRBJ2-2
CDR3 length: 14
D gene: .
clone size: once
V gene: TRBV19
CDR3 DNA: TGTGCCAGTAGTAGTCAGGGAAACACCGGGGAGCTGTTTTTT
CDR3 protein: CASSSQGNTGELFF

J gene: TRBJ2-7
CDR3 length: 14
D gene: TRBD1
clone size: .
V gene: TRBV7-6
CDR3 DNA: TGTGCCAGCACCAGAGGACAGGGGGCTGGGGAGCAGTACTTC
CDR3 protein: CASTRGQGAGEQYF

J gene: TRBJ2-1
CDR3 length: 15
D gene: TRBD1
clone size: .
V gene: TRBV27
CDR3 DNA: TGTGCCAGCAGTTCCCGACAGGGACCCTACAATGAGCAGTTCTTC
CDR3 protein: CASSSRQGPYNEQFF

J gene: TRBJ1-6
CDR3 length: 14
D gene: .
clone size: few
V gene: TRBV9
CDR3 DNA: TGTGCCAGCAGCGTAGAATGGGCAAATTCACCCCTCCACTTT
CDR3 protein: CASSVEWANSPLHF

J gene: TRBJ2-7
CDR3 length: 14
D gene: .
clone size: .
V gene: TRBV4-3
CDR3 DNA: TGCGCCGGCAGTTGGCAGGTCATCATCTACGAGCAGTACTTC
CDR3 protein: CAGSWQVIIYEQYF

J gene: TRBJ1-5
CDR3 length: 15
D gene: .
clone size: .
V gene: TRBV7-2
CDR3 DNA: TGTGCCAGCAGCTTAGAAGGGGTGTTGGGCCAGCCCCAGCATTTT
CDR3 protein: CASSLEGVLGQPQHF

J gene: TRBJ2-1
CDR3 length: 13
D gene: TRBD1
clone size: .
V gene: TRBV6-5
CDR3 DNA: TGTGCCAGCCGGGACAGGGGATACAATGAGCAGTTCTTC
CDR3 protein: CASRDRGYNEQFF

J gene: TRBJ2-1
CDR3 length: 15
D gene: TRBD2
clone size: .
V gene: TRBV6-1
CDR3 DNA: TGTGCCAGCAGTGCAACTAGCGGGGGGAAGAATGAGCAGTTCTTC
CDR3 protein: CASSATSGGKNEQFF

J gene: TRBJ2-4
CDR3 length: 18
D gene: TRBD2
clone size: once
V gene: TRBV19
CDR3 DNA: TGTGCCAGTAGTGTCCCCAAGGGGAAGCGGGGGGGGCAAAACATTCAGTACTTC
CDR3 protein: CASSVPKGKRGGQNIQYF

J gene: TRBJ2-2
CDR3 length: 15
D gene: .
clone size: .
V gene: TRBV6-5
CDR3 DNA: TGTGCCAGCACCCGGACAGCCCACCTCACCGGGGAGCTGTTTTTT
CDR3 protein: CASTRTAHLTGELFF

J gene: TRBJ2-6
CDR3 length: 15
D gene: TRBD1
clone size: .
V gene: TRBV5-8
CDR3 DNA: TGTGCCAGCAGCTCTGGACAGGCTGGGGCCAACGTCCTGACTTTC
CDR3 protein: CASSSGQAGANVLTF

J gene: TRBJ1-1
CDR3 length: 14
D gene: .
clone size: .
V gene: TRBV10-3
CDR3 DNA: TGTGCCATCAGTGACCCGACAGGGAACACTGAAGCTTTCTTT
CDR3 protein: CAISDPTGNTEAFF

J gene: TRBJ2-7
CDR3 length: 13
D gene: .
clone size: .
V gene: TRBV18
CDR3 DNA: TGTGCCAGCTCACCAAGGACAACCTACGAGCAGTACTTC
CDR3 protein: CASSPRTTYEQYF

J gene: TRBJ1-6
CDR3 length: 16
D gene: .
clone size: once
V gene: TRBV7-8
CDR3 DNA: TGTGCCAGCAGCCCCTGGGAGGGATCTTCTAATTCACCCCTCCACTTT
CDR3 protein: CASSPWEGSSNSPLHF

J gene: TRBJ1-1
CDR3 length: 11
D gene: .
clone size: .
V gene: TRBV29-1
CDR3 DNA: TGCAGCGTGGACACCGGGACAACAGCTTTCTTT
CDR3 protein: CSVDTGTTAFF

J gene: TRBJ2-2
CDR3 length: 18
D gene: TRBD1
clone size: .
V gene: TRBV11-3
CDR3 DNA: TGTGCCAGCAGCTCGTCCCGGGACAGGGTCGAGGGAACCGGGGAGCTGTTTTTT
CDR3 protein: CASSSSRDRVEGTGELFF

J gene: TRBJ2-3
CDR3 length: 14
D gene: .
clone size: .
V gene: TRBV5-1
CDR3 DNA: TGCGCCAGCAGCTTCTCGGGGGTCACAGATACGCAGTATTTT
CDR3 protein: CASSFSGVTDTQYF

J gene: TRBJ2-1
CDR3 length: 14
D gene: .
clone size: .
V gene: TRBV7-2
CDR3 DNA: TGTGCCAGCAGCTTAGGGACAGCTCTCAATGAGCAGTTCTTC
CDR3 protein: CASSLGTALNEQFF

J gene: TRBJ2-2
CDR3 length: 16
D gene: .
clone size: .
V gene: TRBV7-3
CDR3 DNA: TGTGCCAGCAGCCCAATGGAGCGGTTAAACACCGGGGAGCTGTTTTTT
CDR3 protein: CASSPMERLNTGELFF

J gene: TRBJ1-2
CDR3 length: 15
D gene: .
clone size: .
V gene: TRBV9
CDR3 DNA: TGTGCCAGCAGCGTCACGGACAGAAGAGTCTATGGCTACACCTTC
CDR3 protein: CASSVTDRRVYGYTF

J gene: TRBJ1-2
CDR3 length: 14
D gene: TRBD1
clone size: .
V gene: TRBV7-9
CDR3 DNA: TGTGCCAGCAGCTATAGTGACAGGGCGGATGGCTACACCTTC
CDR3 protein: CASSYSDRADGYTF

J gene: TRBJ1-4
CDR3 length: 12
D gene: .
clone size: .
V gene: TRBV7-9
CDR3 DNA: TGTTCCAGCAGCCACGGTCGTGAAAAACTGTTTTTT
CDR3 protein: CSSSHGREKLFF

J gene: TRBJ2-6
CDR3 length: 16
D gene: .
clone size: few
V gene: TRBV18
CDR3 DNA: TGTGCCAGCTCACCACTTCCCCTCCCCGGGGCCAACGTCCTGACTTTC
CDR3 protein: CASSPLPLPGANVLTF

J gene: TRBJ2-2
CDR3 length: 13
D gene: .
clone size: .
V gene: TRBV18
CDR3 DNA: TGTGCCAGCTCACCACGGACAGTCGGGGAGCTGTTTTTT
CDR3 protein: CASSPRTVGELFF

J gene: TRBJ1-5
CDR3 length: 15
D gene: .
clone size: .
V gene: TRBV4-1
CDR3 DNA: TGCGCCAGCAGGGCAGGGGCTCTCGGGAATCAGCCCCAGCATTTT
CDR3 protein: CASRAGALGNQPQHF

J gene: TRBJ2-7
CDR3 length: 16
D gene: TRBD1
clone size: .
V gene: TRBV13
CDR3 DNA: TGTGCCAGCAGCTCGCACCCCGGGACAGGGGTGGGCGAGCAGTACTTC
CDR3 protein: CASSSHPGTGVGEQYF

J gene: TRBJ2-6
CDR3 length: 17
D gene: .
clone size: .
V gene: TRBV27
CDR3 DNA: TGTGCCAGCAGTTTGGAGAGGGCTAGAGCTGGGGCCAACGTCCTGACTTTC
CDR3 protein: CASSLERARAGANVLTF

J gene: TRBJ2-2
CDR3 length: 14
D gene: .
clone size: .
V gene: TRBV6-1
CDR3 DNA: TGTGCCAGCAGCGAACCAGGGGCGGGCGGGGAGCTGTTTTTT
CDR3 protein: CASSEPGAGGELFF

J gene: TRBJ1-4
CDR3 length: 17
D gene: .
clone size: .
V gene: TRBV14
CDR3 DNA: TGTGCCAGCAGCCAAGGACCGGCAGGGGCAACTAATGAAAAACTGTTTTTT
CDR3 protein: CASSQGPAGATNEKLFF

J gene: TRBJ2-1
CDR3 length: 16
D gene: TRBD2
clone size: few
V gene: TRBV28
CDR3 DNA: TGTGCCAGCAGTTTGGGGGGGGCTAGCGGGACCAATGAGCAGTTCTTC
CDR3 protein: CASSLGGASGTNEQFF

J gene: TRBJ2-1
CDR3 length: 15
D gene: TRBD1
clone size: .
V gene: TRBV5-1
CDR3 DNA: TGCGCCAGCAGCATAAGACAGGGGGCGGGCGGTGAGCAGTTCTTC
CDR3 protein: CASSIRQGAGGEQFF

J gene: TRBJ2-7
CDR3 length: 15
D gene: .
clone size: .
V gene: TRBV7-2
CDR3 DNA: TGTGCCAGCAGCTTGGCGGCCCCAGGGTCCTACGAGCAGTACTTC
CDR3 protein: CASSLAAPGSYEQYF

J gene: TRBJ2-5
CDR3 length: 14
D gene: TRBD2
clone size: .
V gene: TRBV6-1
CDR3 DNA: TGTGCCAGCGAGAGAAGCGGGATTCAAGAGACCCAGTACTTC
CDR3 protein: CASERSGIQETQYF

J gene: TRBJ1-5
CDR3 length: 15
D gene: .
clone size: .
V gene: TRBV19
CDR3 DNA: TGTGCCAGTAGTATCTCGGGGGGGGCCAAGGGGCCCCAGCATTTT
CDR3 protein: CASSISGGAKGPQHF

J gene: TRBJ1-4
CDR3 length: 16
D gene: TRBD1
clone size: .
V gene: TRBV6-6
CDR3 DNA: TGTGCCAGCAGTTACCGTCAGGGGGCAGCTAATGAAAAACTGTTTTTT
CDR3 protein: CASSYRQGAANEKLFF

J gene: TRBJ1-1
CDR3 length: 15
D gene: TRBD1
clone size: once
V gene: TRBV15
CDR3 DNA: TGTGCCACCAGCAGTTCGACAGGGGTGGGCACTGAAGCTTTCTTT
CDR3 protein: CATSSSTGVGTEAFF

J gene: TRBJ2-5
CDR3 length: 11
D gene: .
clone size: .
V gene: TRBV25-1
CDR3 DNA: TGTGCCAGCAGTGAAGATAGGACCCAGTACTTC
CDR3 protein: CASSEDRTQYF

J gene: TRBJ2-6
CDR3 length: 14
D gene: .
clone size: .
V gene: TRBV30
CDR3 DNA: TGTGCCGGAACAGGGCCCTCTGGGGCCAACGTCCTGACTTTC
CDR3 protein: CAGTGPSGANVLTF

J gene: TRBJ2-7
CDR3 length: 14
D gene: TRBD2
clone size: .
V gene: TRBV27
CDR3 DNA: TGTGCCAGCAGCTGGACTAGCGGCTCCTACGAGCAGTACTTC
CDR3 protein: CASSWTSGSYEQYF